This paragraph reports one TCR beta chain. The data belong to a study of blood T cell repertoires in COVID-19. Study as a whole: The cDNA or gDNA used as material had been derived from T cells, B-cell-depleted T cells, or PBMCs.

Trimming left V 3 bases short and J 3 bases short, with 18 bases between. This CDR3 comprises 16 residues. The V gene's germline CDR1 is SGHRS and CDR2 YFSETQ. The age range of participants was about 18 to 95 years, with residence in about two dozen US areas. Per the original data handling: The authors estimated nucleated cell counts from reference gene primer amplification. Profiling relied on immunoSEQ multiplex PCR, and the TCRdb table lists in-frame clones only, not all of them. V, J and clone size are those of that table, while D and trimming were read from the DNA. The repertoire consists of roughly 430,000 clones, with 88% occurring once and the leading ten covering approximately 2%.

Sequenced sample: PBMCs or T cells enriched from blood (not recorded which). The receptor was derived from a middle-aged woman with acute COVID-19. The rearrangement joins TRBV5-1 to TRBJ2-5; possibly TRBD1 for D (7 bases). The CDR3 DNA reads TGCGCCAGCAGCTCCGGAGGGGGCAGTACAAAAGAGACCCAGTACTTC. Its translation is CASSSGGGSTKETQYF.